Each of the 14 T cell receptor beta chains below was sequenced from the same sample in a study of tumor-infiltrating lymphocytes in glioblastoma multiforme. TCRB libraries came from RNA via three nested multiplex PCR rounds. MiXCR, applied by TCRdb to the multiplex PCR reads, yields one record per CDR3 protein. Of approximately 20,000 distinct CDR3 sequences listed, 65% to 80% are singletons. The sequenced sample consisted of peripheral blood. The receptors derive from a male donor with glioblastoma.

V and J are TRBV11-2 and TRBJ2-5; 7 nucleotides align to TRBD2. CDR3 length: 14 residues. V gave up 3 bases and J gave up 4 bases; unmatched junction bases: 5. The germline CDR1 and CDR2 sequences are SGHAT and FQNNGV. The CDR3 is CASSFASGTETQYF. CDR3 nucleotides: TGTGCCAGCAGCTTCGCTAGCGGTACAGAGACCCAGTACTTC.

The rearrangement joins TRBV5-8 to TRBJ2-7; no clear D gene. The germline gives CDR1 SGHTS, CDR2 YDEGEE. The germline V and J ends were trimmed by 4 bases and 0 bases, with 11 bases remaining between them. The CDR3 has 14 amino acids. The CDR3 nucleotides read TGTGCCAGCAGCCCTCGGTTTAGCTCCTACGAGCAGTACGTC. Protein sequence: CASSPRFSSYEQYV.

Only one count was recorded for this clonotype. It is likely a read error, because the conserved phenylalanine at the end of the CDR3 is missing. The chain uses TRBV11-2 and TRBJ2-3; the D gene is possibly TRBD1 (6 bases). V was cut by 5 bases and J by 0 bases, with 12 bases left in between. Looked up from germline, CDR1 is SGHAT and CDR2 is FQNNGV. This CDR3 has 15 amino acids. CDR3 region: CASSQGRASTDTQYL. CDR3 DNA sequence: TGTGCCAGCAGCCAGGGGCGGGCTAGCACAGATACGCAGTATTTG.

This clonotype was seen repeatedly, ten times or more. The chain joins TRBV5-1 to TRBJ2-7; D possibly corresponds to TRBD1 (5 bases). The CDR3 totals 14 residues. The germline V gene encodes CDR1 SGHRS and CDR2 YFSETQ. The ends were cut back, 0 bases at V and 6 bases at J, with 13 bases in the middle. CDR3 region: CASSLADNLREQYF. CDR3 in DNA: TGCGCCAGCAGCTTGGCGGACAACCTCCGCGAGCAGTACTTC.

This chain links TRBV29-1 with TRBJ2-2; 10 bases match TRBD2. CDR3 size: 16 residues. The ends lost 4 bases at V and 4 bases at J; junction bases unmatched: 9. The germline gives CDR1 SQVTM, CDR2 ANQGSEA. The CDR3 DNA is TGCAGCGTTGGAATCGGAGCGGGAGGGGGCACCGGGGAGCTGTTTTTT. Translation: CSVGIGAGGGTGELFF.

On this clonotype itself: One junction end disagrees with the germline gene, perhaps due to a read error. The rearrangement links TRBV20-1 to TRBJ2-5; the match to TRBD2 covers 8 bases. Looked up from germline, CDR1 is DFQATT and CDR2 is SNEGSKA (reference sequence). The CDR3 is made up of 18 amino acids. The CDR3 reads CSSRDSRPEGAGGGTQYF. The CDR3 nucleotides are TGCAGTTCTAGAGATTCGAGGCCCGAAGGGGCGGGGGGAGGGACCCAGTACTTC.

Note on this clonotype: At one boundary the junction diverges from the germline segment, which might be a read error. The chain combines TRBV5-4 with TRBJ2-7; no reliable D call. The germline V gene has CDR1 SGHNT and CDR2 YYREEE (reference sequence). The CDR3 is made up of 14 amino acids. The CDR3 DNA sequence: TGTGCCAGCAGCTTGACAGTTCACTCCTGCGAGCAATACTTC. Protein sequence: CASSLTVHSCEQYF.

Remarks on this clonotype: A much larger clone lies a single base off, so this may be a read error. The chain has TRBV11-2 and TRBJ2-7; TRBD1 is a possible D gene (5 bases). Germline CDR1 SGHAT, CDR2 FQNNGV. CDR3 length: 12 amino acids. V was shortened by 8 bases and J by 9 bases, with 17 bases between the two germline ends. CDR3 in DNA: TGTGCCAGCGGCCCTCAGGGATTCTGGCAGTACTTC. The encoded protein is CASGPQGFWQYF. Looking up the rest from reference TRBV11-2 and TRBJ2-7 gives the full variable domain: EAGVAQSPRYKIIEKRQSVAFWCNPISGHATLYWYQQILGQGPKLLIQFQNNGVVDDSQLPKDRFSAERLKGVDSTLKIQPAKLEDSAVYLCASGPQGFWQYFGPGTRLTVT.

Worth noting for this clonotype: This may be a read error, as it is one base from a much larger clone. J is TRBJ1-6 and V is TRBV28, with TRBD1 matching 9 bases. Germline lookup yields CDR1 MDHEN and CDR2 SYDVKM. This CDR3 is built from 15 residues. The CDR3 DNA reads TGTGCCAGCAGAGACGGGACAGGGCCTAATTCACACCTCCACTTT. Its translation is CASRDGTGPNSHLHF.

On this clonotype: Since no conserved phenylalanine or tryptophan closes the CDR3, a read error is the likely cause. The V call is TRBV6-5, the J call TRBJ2-1, with D perhaps matching TRBD2 (6 bases). The CDR3 consists of 16 residues. From germline, CDR1 is MNHEY and CDR2 SVGAGI. This CDR3 reads CASSHSMVAAYNEQFL. The CDR3 DNA reads as TGTGCCAGCAGTCACTCGATGGTAGCGGCTTACAATGAGCAGTTCTTA.

This chain connects TRBV20-1 to TRBJ2-1; D might be TRBD2 (5 bases). V lost 5 bases and J lost 2, with 16 bases in between. Germline assignment: CDR1 DFQATT and CDR2 SNEGSKA (reference sequence). The CDR3 extends over 15 amino acids. The CDR3 DNA is TGCAGTGCTCCGCCGGGGTGGGCAACCTACAATGAGCAGTTCTTC. Amino acid sequence: CSAPPGWATYNEQFF.

The chain employs TRBV4-2 and TRBJ1-2; D remains unclear. Trimming took 0 bases from V and 4 from J, leaving 12 bases between them. The CDR3 extends over 15 amino acids. Germline CDR1 reads LGHNA; CDR2 reads YNFKEQ. The chain's CDR3 is CASSQEAQTGYGYTF. CDR3 nucleotides: TGTGCCAGCAGCCAAGAGGCTCAAACGGGCTATGGCTACACCTTC.

Notes on this clonotype: Being one base from a much bigger clone, this may be a read error. The V call is TRBV5-1, the J call TRBJ2-3; the D is unclear. CDR3 length: 15 amino acids. V was cut by 7 bases and J by 2 bases, with 17 bases left in between. Looked up from germline, CDR1 is SGHRS and CDR2 is YFSETQ. Here the CDR3 DNA reads TGCGCCAGCGCTCCGATGATTGGGCTCACAGATACGCAGTATTTT. Protein sequence: CASAPMIGLTDTQYF.

Points on this clonotype: A much larger clone differs from this one at a single base, so this may be a read error. The chain combines TRBV20-1 with TRBJ1-2; 8 positions match TRBD1. The CDR3 contains 13 residues. Germline loops: CDR1 DFQATT, CDR2 SNEGSKA (reference sequence). Here the CDR3 DNA reads TGCAGTGCTAGAGATAGGACAGGGAATGGCTACATCTTC. Translating it yields CSARDRTGNGYIF.